These 26 T cell receptor beta chains share one sample of origin, sequenced in a study of regulatory T cells in long-lasting Graves disease. PBMCs provided the RNA from which the TCR library was made. TCRdb processed the reads anew with MiXCR; each CDR3 protein has one entry. The table has around 700 distinct CDR3 sequences, 88% seen once. This sample comprised peripheral blood mononuclear cells (PBMCs), obtained with antithyroid drug treatment, in newly diagnosed or persistent Graves disease (not recorded which). The receptor set was obtained from a woman aged 50 to 65 with Graves disease.

This chain connects TRBV10-3 to TRBJ2-1; D uncertain. The length of the CDR3 is 12 residues. Trimming pared 6 bases from V and 4 bases from J, leaving 7 bases between. Germline V gene data show CDR1 as ENHRY and CDR2 as SYGVKD. The CDR3 region has the DNA TGTGCCATCAGCCAGAGATACAATGAGCAGTTCTTC. This codes for CAISQRYNEQFF.

V gene TRBV20-1 combines with J gene TRBJ2-3; 8 bases map to TRBD2. The CDR3 length is 12 residues. Germline CDR1 reads DFQATT; CDR2 reads SNEGSKA (reference sequence). Trimming at V came to 3 bases and at J to 6 bases, leaving 2 bases not matched to a gene. The CDR3 is CSASGRVDTQYF. CDR3 in DNA: TGCAGTGCTAGCGGGAGGGTCGATACGCAGTATTTT.

This chain connects TRBV19 to TRBJ2-1; perhaps TRBD2 as D (7 bases). The CDR3 extends over 16 amino acids. V was cut by 5 bases and J by 6 bases, with 20 bases left in between. Germline V CDR1 and CDR2: LNHDA, SQIVND (reference sequence). CDR3 nucleotide sequence: TGTGCCAGTAGTGAGCCTAGCGGAAAGGGGGGCAATGAGCAGTTCTTC. Its protein is CASSEPSGKGGNEQFF. Together with reference TRBV19 and TRBJ2-1, the CDR3 gives the full variable domain: DGGITQSPKYLFRKEGQNVTLSCEQNLNHDAMYWYRQDPGQGLRLIYYSQIVNDFQKGDIAEGYSVSREKKESFPLTVTSAQKNPTAFYLCASSEPSGKGGNEQFFGPGTRLTVL.

The DNA of the CDR3 is TGTGCCAGCGCACAGGGAGGTCTTAATCAGCCCCAGCATTTT. Translation gives CASAQGGLNQPQHF. The chain couples TRBV28 to TRBJ1-5, with TRBD1 as a possible D gene (6 bases). The germline V gene has CDR1 MDHEN and CDR2 SYDVKM. The CDR3 runs to 14 residues. The ends were cut back, 8 bases at V and 4 bases at J, with 15 bases in the middle.

V is TRBV5-5 and J is TRBJ1-1, with D uncertain. This CDR3 has 14 residues. The V end was cut by 2 bases, the J end by 0 bases, with 8 bases between. From germline, CDR1 is SGHKS and CDR2 YYEKEE (reference sequence). CDR3 nucleotide sequence: TGTGCCAGCAGCTTTTTACAGATGAACACTGAAGCTTTCTTT. The encoded protein is CASSFLQMNTEAFF.

The chain carries TRBV5-1 and TRBJ2-7, with D possibly TRBD2 on 6 matching bases. V lost 0 bases and J lost 5, with 12 bases in between. From germline, CDR1 is SGHRS and CDR2 YFSETQ. The CDR3 extends over 14 amino acids. The CDR3 DNA reads as TGCGCCAGCAGCTTGGGCAGGACTATTGACGAGCAGTACTTC. Its translation is CASSLGRTIDEQYF.

In this sample, this clonotype turned up a few times. The rearrangement links TRBV5-1 to TRBJ2-5, with D perhaps TRBD1 (6 bases). The CDR3 covers 15 residues. V lost 5 bases and J lost 1, with 15 bases in between. The germline CDR1 and CDR2 sequences are SGHRS and YFSETQ. CDR3 in DNA: TGCGCCAGCAGGGCCTTGGGACAATTCCAAGAGACCCAGTACTTC. This sequence encodes CASRALGQFQETQYF. The entire variable domain, with the rest obtained from reference TRBV5-1 and TRBJ2-5, is as follows: KAGVTQTPRYLIKTRGQQVTLSCSPISGHRSVSWYQQTPGQGLQFLFEYFSETQRNKGNFPGRFSGRQFSNSRSEMNVSTLELGDSALYLCASRALGQFQETQYFGPGTRLLVL.

The rearrangement links TRBV7-1 to TRBJ2-7; 7 bases match TRBD1. TRBV7-1 is given ORF status, its function remaining uncertain. The CDR3 extends over 16 amino acids. The ends lost 3 bases at V and 3 bases at J; junction bases unmatched: 11. The CDR3 region is CASSSGWGDRVYEQYF. CDR3 sequence (DNA): TGTGCCAGCAGCTCCGGGTGGGGAGACAGGGTCTACGAGCAGTACTTC.

This clonotype was recorded a few times. This chain joins TRBV11-2 and TRBJ2-5; TRBD2 matches at 7 bases. The CDR3 is 15 amino acids. After removal of 0 bases from V and 5 bases from J, the junction contained 6 bases not matched to a gene. Germline V gene lookup returns CDR1 SGHAT and CDR2 FQNNGV. The CDR3 DNA sequence: TGTGCCAGCAGCTTAGATCAGGCTAGCGGTGAGACCCAGTACTTC. As protein: CASSLDQASGETQYF.

The chain couples TRBV20-1 to TRBJ1-5; weak D call: TRBD1 (6 bases). The germline V gene encodes CDR1 DFQATT and CDR2 SNEGSKA (reference sequence). With 5 bases removed from V and 4 bases from J, the gap between germline ends came to 12 bases. The CDR3 has 13 residues. The CDR3 nucleotides read TGCAGTGCTCAGACAGGTTCGAATCAGCCCCAGCATTTT. Translation: CSAQTGSNQPQHF.

By proportion, this clonotype is hyperexpanded. V is TRBV5-1 and J is TRBJ2-3; D remains unclear. The CDR3 covers 15 residues. From germline, CDR1 is SGHRS and CDR2 YFSETQ. With 1 base removed from V and 7 bases from J, the gap between germline ends came to 16 bases. The CDR3 region has the DNA TGCGCCAGCAGCTTGCCTAGAACCGATATGAATACGCAGTATTTT. This encodes CASSLPRTDMNTQYF.

J is TRBJ2-3 and V is TRBV7-3; D assignment may be TRBD1 or TRBD2 (5 bases each). This CDR3 is 17 amino acids long. The V gene lost 0 bases and the J gene lost 2 bases, with 15 bases spanning the gap. The V gene's germline CDR1 is SGHTA and CDR2 FQGTGA. DNA for the CDR3: TGTGCCAGCAGCTTAACTGGAGGCAGGGCCCTCACAGATACGCAGTATTTT. It codes for CASSLTGGRALTDTQYF. Complete variable domain (other parts from reference TRBV7-3 and TRBJ2-3): GAGVSQTPSNKVTEKGKYVELRCDPISGHTALYWYRQSLGQGPEFLIYFQGTGAADDSGLPNDRFFAVRPEGSVSTLKIQRTERGDSAVYLCASSLTGGRALTDTQYFGPGTRLTVL.

This chain uses TRBV29-1 with TRBJ2-5; D is unclear. Between the trimmed V and J ends, which lost 7 bases and 0 bases, there was a span of 15 bases. Germline CDR1 is SQVTM and CDR2 is ANQGSEA. This CDR3 spans 14 amino acids. CDR3 DNA: TGCAGCGCTGGCTACTCGGCAAACCAAGAGACCCAGTACTTC. The encoded protein is CSAGYSANQETQYF.

The chain couples TRBV2 to TRBJ2-5; the D is unclear. V was cut by 3 bases and J by 5 bases, with 16 bases left in between. CDR3 size: 15 residues. Germline CDR1 SNHLY, CDR2 FYNNEI. CDR3 protein: CASSDPSAGLETQYF. The CDR3 DNA sequence: TGTGCCAGCAGTGATCCCTCGGCAGGTTTGGAGACCCAGTACTTC.

This chain joins TRBV11-1 and TRBJ1-6; TRBD1 is a possible D gene (6 bases). The CDR3 is 14 amino acids. Germline CDR1 and CDR2: SGHAT and FQDESV (reference sequence). The germline V and J ends were trimmed by 5 bases and 7 bases, with 12 bases remaining between them. The chain's CDR3 is CASSLGHRNSPLHF. Here the CDR3 DNA reads TGTGCCAGCAGCCTGGGACATAGGAATTCACCCCTCCACTTT.

The chain employs TRBV27 and TRBJ2-1; TRBD2 matches at 8 bases. Germline V gene data show CDR1 as MNHEY and CDR2 as SMNVEV (reference sequence). Trimming took 10 bases from V and 3 from J; bases not matched to a gene: 11. The CDR3 length is 15 residues. Here the CDR3 reads CATARNGGDYNEQFF. The CDR3, as DNA: TGTGCCACCGCCCGAAACGGGGGGGACTACAATGAGCAGTTCTTC.

This clonotype was seen a handful of times. CDR3: CASSFTLADYNEQFF. CDR3 nucleotide sequence: TGTGCCAGCAGCTTTACTCTAGCGGACTACAATGAGCAGTTCTTC. The rearrangement joins TRBV7-3 to TRBJ2-1; 7 bases are shared with TRBD2. V trimming: 3 bases; J trimming: 3 bases; junction bases outside the gene matches: 5. The germline V gene has CDR1 SGHTA and CDR2 FQGTGA. The CDR3 covers 15 residues.

The chain recombines TRBV7-3 with TRBJ2-1; TRBD2 matches at 12 bases. The germline V gene encodes CDR1 SGHTA and CDR2 FQGTGA. The CDR3 runs 18 residues. V was pared by 0 bases and J by 6 bases, with 9 bases of the junction left unmatched. CDR3 in amino acids: CASSLTGSGLAGGNEQFF. Written as DNA, the CDR3 is TGTGCCAGCAGCTTAACCGGATCGGGACTAGCGGGCGGCAATGAGCAGTTCTTC. Complete variable domain (other parts from reference TRBV7-3 and TRBJ2-1): GAGVSQTPSNKVTEKGKYVELRCDPISGHTALYWYRQSLGQGPEFLIYFQGTGAADDSGLPNDRFFAVRPEGSVSTLKIQRTERGDSAVYLCASSLTGSGLAGGNEQFFGPGTRLTVL.

V gene TRBV28 combines with J gene TRBJ2-5; D call uncertain. The CDR3 length is 13 residues. In germline, CDR1 is MDHEN, CDR2 SYDVKM. The V and J ends lost 8 bases and 4 bases respectively, with 14 bases between them. The CDR3 DNA is TGTGCCAGCCATTTGTCGGGTACAGAGACCCAGTACTTC. Translation: CASHLSGTETQYF.

This chain joins TRBV6-5 and TRBJ2-7; 9 bases are a match to TRBD1. J lost 4 bases, V lost 0 bases, and 1 base had no gene match. Germline V gene data show CDR1 as MNHEY and CDR2 as SVGAGI. CDR3 length equals 14 residues. CDR3 nucleotides: TGTGCCAGCAGTTACTCGGGACAGGGATACGAGCAGTACTTC. Protein product: CASSYSGQGYEQYF.

The V and J genes are TRBV28 and TRBJ2-3; 8 bases line up with TRBD1. The V and J ends lost 6 bases and 2 bases, in that order; junction bases with no gene match: 10. CDR1 is MDHEN and CDR2 is SYDVKM in the germline V gene. The CDR3 is 16 amino acids. CDR3 sequence reads: CASRDRTGWSTDTQYF. The CDR3 DNA follows: TGTGCCAGCAGAGACCGGACAGGGTGGTCCACAGATACGCAGTATTTT.

This clonotype was detected only once. The genes are TRBV5-6 and TRBJ1-6, with D hard to call. CDR3 size: 14 residues. Germline CDR1 SGHDT, CDR2 YYEEEE. V shed 2 bases and J shed 4 bases, with 7 bases lying between them. The CDR3 nucleotides read TGTGCCAGCAGCTTCTGGAGATATAATTCACCCCTCCACTTT. Translation: CASSFWRYNSPLHF.

The V gene is TRBV19, the J gene TRBJ1-1; tentative D call: TRBD1 (5 bases). Germline CDR1 and CDR2: LNHDA and SQIVND (reference sequence). This CDR3 has 17 amino acids. The V gene lost 3 bases and the J gene lost 4 bases, with 21 bases spanning the gap. CDR3 protein: CASSMLARGVGSTEAFF. The CDR3 bases are TGTGCCAGTAGTATGCTCGCCCGGGGGGTAGGGAGCACTGAAGCTTTCTTT.

The V gene is TRBV30, the J gene TRBJ1-1; the D is unclear. CDR1 and CDR2 (germline): GTSNPN, SVGIG (reference sequence). The CDR3 covers 15 residues. V lost 2 bases, J lost 1 base, and 14 bases lay in between. This chain's CDR3 is CAWSPPVIGNTEAFF. The CDR3 nucleotides are TGTGCCTGGAGTCCCCCAGTGATTGGGAACACTGAAGCTTTCTTT.

The V gene is TRBV27, the J gene TRBJ1-4; TRBD1 matches 9 bases. The CDR3 consists of 15 residues. Germline CDR1 is MNHEY and CDR2 is SMNVEV (reference sequence). With V trimmed by 5 bases and J by 2 bases, 3 bases remained unmatched. The CDR3 loop reads CASSPGTGTNEKLFF. The CDR3 DNA reads TGTGCCAGCAGTCCAGGGACAGGGACTAATGAAAAACTGTTTTTT.

This clonotype was detected once. The V gene is TRBV5-6, the J gene TRBJ2-3; no clear D. The germline V gene encodes CDR1 SGHDT and CDR2 YYEEEE. V was shortened by 3 bases and J by 2 bases, with 7 bases between the two germline ends. The CDR3 length is 13 residues. The DNA of the CDR3 is TGTGCCAGCAGCTCCCAACCCACAGATACGCAGTATTTT. Amino acids: CASSSQPTDTQYF.